The clone carrying this TCR beta chain was observed a few times. Its specificity is not known. The data stem from a study of human T cells and chemical hapten exposure. The wider study: Variation in per-sample TCR yields came mainly from small pooled library volume differences.

Unique molecular identifiers were affixed to discrete cDNA molecules within the library. One entry per CDR3 protein results from TCRdb running MiXCR on the reads. The sample lists about 120,000 distinct CDR3 sequences, 8.5% to 9% seen once, with 1.4% in the top ten. Points from the study as a whole: DPC sensitization left the count of TCRs above 1 in 1000 unchanged.

RNA extraction used unfractionated whole blood as the source of total RNA. This clonotype was sampled from a human donor in good health. Some clones in this sample may be carry-over from other donors' samples. What was sequenced was whole blood.

The CDR3 bases are TGTGCCAGCGTCTTAAAGCGGGGGGCCCCAGATACGCAGTATTTT. It translates to CASVLKRGAPDTQYF. The rearrangement uses TRBV12-3 or TRBV12-4 and TRBJ2-3, with TRBD2 matching 9 bases. This CDR3 is 15 amino acids long. Trimming removed 8 bases from V and 4 bases from J; junction bases left unmatched: 10.